This entry features one T cell receptor beta chain sequence. Antigen: not known. This entry comes from a study of beta chain features in type 1 diabetes. Study-wide findings and caveats: All four CD4+ subsets of Type 1 diabetes patients contained TCRB CDR3s that were moderately but significantly shorter.

This CDR3 is built from 17 residues. The ends lost 4 bases at V and 4 bases at J; junction bases unmatched: 8. Germline assignment: CDR1 MDHEN and CDR2 SYDVKM. Isolated RNA was reverse transcribed in full, so expressed TCRB transcripts were sequenced. Roughly 3.5 million reads per sample on average were obtained from naive, central memory and regulatory T cell samples. Here immunoSEQ multiplex PCR was the method, and the copy in TCRdb shows in-frame clones only, minus some. Here the sample spans about 40,000 clones, around 48% being singletons. One heparinised draw, averaging around 120 mL, was taken per donor. Purity (above 98%) was reached by all sorted populations.

This rearrangement joins TRBV28 to TRBJ2-1, with 12 bases that match TRBD2. The sequence derives from a young woman in good health. What was sequenced was central memory CD4+ T cells from blood. CDR3 residues: CASSSRLAGEYYNEQFF. For the CDR3, the DNA is TGTGCCAGCAGTTCGCGACTAGCGGGGGAGTATTACAATGAGCAGTTCTTC.